A single sample is the source of the 8 T cell receptor beta chains below, sequenced in a study of cytomegalovirus exposure and HLA in healthy donors. With 60 Vbeta and 13 Jbeta primers, the PCR was carried out. TCRdb's copy holds only in-frame clones and misses some; the assay was immunoSEQ multiplex PCR. The sample shows 95,000 to 110,000 clones, 65% to 85% of them seen only once. The sequencing input was PBMCs. The source of these receptors is a man between 18 and 29 years old in good health and CMV-seronegative.

CDR3 DNA: TGTGCCAGCAGCTTAGCGGCAGGGTATGAGGATGGCTACACCTTC. Its translation is CASSLAAGYEDGYTF. The chain couples TRBV7-9 to TRBJ1-2; possibly TRBD1 for D (5 bases). Germline CDR1 and CDR2: SEHNR and FQNEAQ (reference sequence). V lost 0 bases and J 6 bases, leaving 14 bases between the germline ends. This CDR3 spans 15 amino acids.

J is TRBJ1-2 and V is TRBV5-4; 7 nucleotides line up with TRBD1. V was clipped by 0 bases and J by 7 bases; unmatched bases: 3. From germline, CDR1 is SGHNT and CDR2 YYREEE (reference sequence). The CDR3 runs to 13 residues. Here the CDR3 DNA reads TGTGCCAGCAGCTTGGAGGGGGCGGGTGGCTACACCTTC. Translation: CASSLEGAGGYTF. Full variable domain (missing parts from reference TRBV5-4 and TRBJ1-2): ETGVTQSPTHLIKTRGQQVTLRCSSQSGHNTVSWYQQALGQGPQFIFQYYREEENGRGNFPPRFSGLQFPNYSSELNVNALELDDSALYLCASSLEGAGGYTFGSGTRLTVV.

V is TRBV5-8 and J is TRBJ2-3; 8 bases are a match to TRBD1. The germline V gene has CDR1 SGHTS and CDR2 YDEGEE. Trimming at V came to 0 bases and at J to 5 bases, leaving 2 bases not matched to a gene. The CDR3 has 14 amino acids. CDR3 loop: CASSLGQGLDTQYF. The CDR3 DNA follows: TGTGCCAGCAGCTTGGGACAGGGGCTAGATACGCAGTATTTT.

A few counts support this clone. This chain links TRBV11-3 with TRBJ2-1; D not certain. This CDR3 region has 13 residues. Germline CDR1 reads SGHNT; CDR2 reads YENEEA. Between the trimmed V and J ends, which lost 3 bases and 5 bases, there was a span of 8 bases. The CDR3, as DNA: TGTGCCAGCAGCTTCCGGAGAAACAATGAGCAGTTCTTC. Translating it yields CASSFRRNNEQFF.

The V call is TRBV2, the J call TRBJ1-2; D remains ambiguous. The V and J ends lost 0 bases and 7 bases respectively, with 12 bases between them. CDR1 is SNHLY and CDR2 is FYNNEI in the germline V gene. The CDR3 runs to 14 residues. The CDR3 sequence: CASSEALRGSGYTF. CDR3 sequence (DNA): TGTGCCAGCAGTGAAGCGCTGAGAGGGAGTGGCTACACCTTC.

The rearrangement joins TRBV4-3 to TRBJ2-7; D might be TRBD1 (6 bases). Per the germline V gene, CDR1 is LGHNA and CDR2 is YSLEER. The CDR3 has 15 amino acids. V lost 4 bases to trimming and J lost 2 bases, with 15 bases between them. The CDR3 DNA reads TGCGCCAGCAGCCTTCAAACCGGGACAACCTACGAGCAGTACTTC. Amino acid sequence: CASSLQTGTTYEQYF.

This chain links TRBV10-2 with TRBJ2-3; 7 nucleotides align to TRBD2. V lost 7 bases, J lost 3 bases, and 13 bases stayed unmatched. CDR3 length: 16 residues. In germline, CDR1 is WSHSY, CDR2 SAAADI. Written as DNA, the CDR3 is TGCGCCAGCAAGACCACACCCTTACTAGCGACAGATACGCAGTATTTT. It translates to CASKTTPLLATDTQYF.

V is TRBV5-1 and J is TRBJ2-1; D remains unclear. The CDR3 loop spans 16 amino acids. Germline V gene data show CDR1 as SGHRS and CDR2 as YFSETQ. The V end was cut by 0 bases, the J end by 2 bases, with 12 bases between. The CDR3 nucleotides read TGCGCCAGCAGCTTGGCCCCAGTGGGCGCCTACAATGAGCAGTTCTTC. Translation gives CASSLAPVGAYNEQFF. The full variable domain, with the rest looked up from reference TRBV5-1 and TRBJ2-1, is KAGVTQTPRYLIKTRGQQVTLSCSPISGHRSVSWYQQTPGQGLQFLFEYFSETQRNKGNFPGRFSGRQFSNSRSEMNVSTLELGDSALYLCASSLAPVGAYNEQFFGPGTRLTVL.